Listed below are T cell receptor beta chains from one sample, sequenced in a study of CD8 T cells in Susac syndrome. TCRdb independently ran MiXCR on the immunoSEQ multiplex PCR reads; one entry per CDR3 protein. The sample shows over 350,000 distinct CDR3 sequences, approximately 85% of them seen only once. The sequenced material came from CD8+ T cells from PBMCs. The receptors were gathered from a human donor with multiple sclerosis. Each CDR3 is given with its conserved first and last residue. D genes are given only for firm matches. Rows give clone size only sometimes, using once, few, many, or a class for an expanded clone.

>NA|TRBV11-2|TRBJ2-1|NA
CASSSQGAPQFF
TGTGCCAGCAGCTCCCAGGGTGCCCCTCAGTTCTTC
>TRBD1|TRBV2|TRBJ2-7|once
CASSEGGDRGAVRIFNKYF
TGTGCCAGCAGTGAAGGAGGAGACAGGGGGGCAGTAAGGATATTCAACAAGTACTTC
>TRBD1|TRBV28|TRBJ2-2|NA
CASSLEGAHGGELFF
TGTGCCAGCAGTTTAGAGGGGGCGCATGGCGGGGAGCTGTTTTTT
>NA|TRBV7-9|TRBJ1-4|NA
CASSWTNEKLFF
TGTGCCAGCAGCTGGACTAATGAAAAACTGTTTTTT
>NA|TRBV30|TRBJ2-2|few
CAWSSSAGHTGELFF
TGTGCCTGGAGTTCGTCAGCGGGCCACACCGGGGAGCTGTTTTTT
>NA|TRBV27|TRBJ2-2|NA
CASSAEGRSGELFF
TGTGCCAGCAGTGCCGAGGGGAGGAGCGGGGAGCTGTTTTTT
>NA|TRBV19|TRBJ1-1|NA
CASGDLEAFF
TGTGCCAGTGGAGACTTGGAGGCTTTCTTT
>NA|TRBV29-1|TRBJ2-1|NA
CSVASPDEQFF
TGCAGCGTTGCAAGTCCCGATGAGCAGTTCTTC
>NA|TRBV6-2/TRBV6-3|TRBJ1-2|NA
CASSYLQGDGYTF
TGTGCCAGCAGTTACCTACAGGGAGATGGCTACACCTTC
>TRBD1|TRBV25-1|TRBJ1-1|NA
CASSERQGRGYTEAFF
TGTGCCAGCAGTGAACGACAGGGGAGAGGATACACTGAAGCTTTCTTT
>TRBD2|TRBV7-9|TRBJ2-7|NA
CASSPQAGASYEQYF
TGTGCCAGCAGCCCGCAAGCGGGAGCCTCCTACGAGCAGTACTTC
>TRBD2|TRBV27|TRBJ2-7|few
CASSFLGSGSIHEQYF
TGTGCCAGCAGTTTCCTCGGTAGCGGGAGCATCCACGAGCAGTACTTC
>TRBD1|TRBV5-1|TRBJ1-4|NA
CASSLGQGANDEKLFF
TGCGCCAGCAGCTTGGGACAGGGGGCAAATGATGAAAAACTGTTTTTT
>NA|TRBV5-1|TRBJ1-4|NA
CASSPRGASNEKLFF
TGCGCCAGCAGCCCGAGGGGAGCCAGTAATGAAAAACTGTTTTTT
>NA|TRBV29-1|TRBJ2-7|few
CSVVQNSYEQYF
TGCAGCGTTGTGCAGAACTCCTACGAGCAGTACTTC
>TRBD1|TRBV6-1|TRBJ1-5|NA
CASSETGYALYSNQPQHF
TGTGCCAGCAGTGAGACAGGGTATGCTCTTTATAGCAATCAGCCCCAGCATTTT
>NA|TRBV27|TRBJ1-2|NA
CASSLSGDMVHPNYGYTF
TGTGCCAGCAGTTTATCTGGGGACATGGTCCATCCTAACTATGGCTACACCTTC
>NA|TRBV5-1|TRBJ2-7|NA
CASSPPWGSYEQYF
TGCGCCAGCAGTCCTCCGTGGGGCTCCTACGAGCAGTACTTC
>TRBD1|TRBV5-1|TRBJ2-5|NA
CATRTGGIYQETQYF
TGCGCCACCAGGACAGGGGGGATATACCAAGAGACCCAGTACTTC
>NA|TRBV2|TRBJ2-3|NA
CASSPGTASTDTQYF
TGTGCCAGTAGTCCGGGGACTGCGAGCACAGATACGCAGTATTTT
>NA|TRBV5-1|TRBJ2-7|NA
CASSFPGVRDEQYF
TGCGCCAGCAGCTTCCCAGGGGTACGAGACGAGCAGTACTTC
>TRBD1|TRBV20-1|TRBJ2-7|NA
CSAGDRDSLYEQYF
TGCAGTGCCGGGGACAGGGATAGTCTCTACGAGCAGTACTTC
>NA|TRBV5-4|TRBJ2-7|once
CASSLDRSSSYERYF
TGTGCCAGCAGCTTAGACAGGTCTAGCTCCTACGAGCGGTACTTC
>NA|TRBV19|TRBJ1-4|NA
CASSTGLVEKLFF
TGTGCCAGTAGCACTGGACTTGTGGAAAAACTGTTTTTT
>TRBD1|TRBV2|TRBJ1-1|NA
CASSPWDRGTTEAFF
TGTGCCAGCAGTCCCTGGGACAGGGGGACCACTGAAGCTTTCTTT
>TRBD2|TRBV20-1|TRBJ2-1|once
CSARALSGGLHNEQFF
TGCAGTGCTAGAGCCCTTAGCGGGGGGCTCCACAATGAGCAGTTCTTC
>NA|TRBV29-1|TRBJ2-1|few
CSVEDFAGSSYNEQFF
TGCAGCGTTGAAGATTTCGCGGGGAGCTCCTACAATGAGCAGTTCTTC
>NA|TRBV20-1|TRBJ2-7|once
CSAKGREWNEQYF
TGCAGTGCGAAAGGCCGGGAGTGGAACGAGCAGTACTTC
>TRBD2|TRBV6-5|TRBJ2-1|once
CASSYSGLVNEQFF
TGTGCCAGCAGTTACTCGGGACTAGTCAATGAGCAGTTCTTC
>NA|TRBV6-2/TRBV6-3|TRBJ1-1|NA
CASAPRGLGWGAFF
TGTGCCAGCGCCCCCCGCGGTTTAGGGTGGGGAGCTTTCTTT
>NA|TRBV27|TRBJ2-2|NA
CASRPEFPGELLF
TGTGCCAGCAGACCAGAGTTCCCCGGGGAGCTGCTTTTT
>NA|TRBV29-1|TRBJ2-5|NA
CSVERGSQETQYF
TGCAGCGTTGAACGGGGCAGCCAAGAGACCCAGTACTTC
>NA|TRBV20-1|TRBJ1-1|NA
CSASRHFTEAFF
TGCAGTGCTAGCCGTCACTTCACTGAAGCTTTCTTT
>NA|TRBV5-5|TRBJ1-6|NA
CASSLTTSSYNSPLHF
TGTGCCAGCAGCTTGACCACAAGCTCCTATAATTCACCCCTCCACTTT
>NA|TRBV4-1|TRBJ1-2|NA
CASSQDVAYGYTF
TGCGCCAGCAGCCAAGATGTGGCGTATGGCTACACCTTC
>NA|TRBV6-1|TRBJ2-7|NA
CASSGTNSYEQYF
TGTGCCAGCAGCGGGACGAACTCCTACGAGCAGTACTTC